This T cell receptor beta chain was sequenced for a study of cytomegalovirus exposure and HLA in healthy donors. General study findings and limits: HLA allele associations emerged for fewer than 20,000 TCR beta sequences in a later analysis, at 0.05 false discovery rate. An apparent linkage of common viral pathogens to several of the most significant clusters emerged in a later analysis.

Trimming left V 4 bases short and J 6 bases short, with 19 bases between. The germline V gene has CDR1 SGHRS and CDR2 YFSETQ. The CDR3 has 16 amino acids. On this clone itself: The antigen is not known.

Primers included in the PCR were 60 Vbeta and 13 Jbeta primers. Some clones are missing from TCRdb's copy, which holds only in-frame ones; the method was immunoSEQ multiplex PCR. The table includes approximately 130,000 clones, approximately 87% detected once. This rearrangement joins TRBV5-1 to TRBJ1-4; tentative D call: TRBD1 (5 bases). This receptor was taken from a man aged 35 to 55 in good health and CMV-seronegative. Sequenced material: PBMCs. The CDR3 loop is CASSPGVQGGDEKLFF. The CDR3 DNA is TGCGCCAGCAGCCCGGGAGTCCAGGGAGGGGATGAAAAACTGTTTTTT.